This T cell receptor (beta chain) was found in a study of CD8+CD57+ T cells in acquired aplastic anemia. On the study more broadly: The mean DNA yield obtained from sorted CD4+ and CD8+ cells came to approximately 3.2 ug.

Both TCR beta VDJ combination and CDR3 sequence profiling were carried out. Genomic DNA was the template for this profiling. TCRdb redid the calling of the reads with MiXCR, one entry per CDR3 protein. The sample lists about 62,000 distinct CDR3 sequences, about 54% occurring once. Trimming took 6 bases from V and 3 from J; bases not matched to a gene: 6. This CDR3 comprises 15 residues. Germline CDR1 and CDR2: SGHRS and YFSETQ. This TCR came from a human donor in good health, serving as a control. V is TRBV5-1 and J is TRBJ2-1; 10 positions match TRBD2. Sequencing was performed on sorted CD4+, CD8+, or CD8+CD57+ T cells (not recorded which) from PBMCs. CDR3 residues: CASTTGLARYNEQFF. CDR3 DNA: TGCGCCAGCACTACGGGACTAGCGCGCTACAATGAGCAGTTCTTC.